This T cell receptor beta chain was sequenced for a study of shared clonotypes between healthy human individuals. As for the study in general: Per donor, CD8 memory used one plate, CD8 naive used two, CD4 memory used three and CD4 naive used three. General observations from the study: Sharing across four donors was highest in naive CD4 (about 5%) and lowest in memory CD8 (about 0.4%). Sequencing depth was a factor that was expected to affect clonotype sharing among donors.

Libraries were prepared by immunoSEQ multiplex PCR; TCRdb keeps only in-frame clonotypes and omits some of them. The table records 1 million to 1.2 million clones, 77% of them present only once. CDR1 is MDHEN, CDR2 SYDVKM, per germline. CDR3 length equals 14 residues. Losses at the gene ends were 5 bases for V and 7 bases for J; bases not matched to a gene: 7. This clone was seen a handful of times. What it recognizes is unknown. The donors, all of them Caucasian adults, lived in Nashville, Tennessee. The receptor's source is a man in his late teens or twenties in good health. Some clones in this sample may be carry-over from other donors' samples. The rearrangement joins TRBV28 to TRBJ2-1, with 8 bases identical to TRBD2. The specimen was memory CD4+ T cells from PBMCs. Subset: CD45RA-negative fraction. As DNA, the CDR3 is TGTGCCAGCAGTGGGACTAGGGACCTTAATGAGCAGTTCTTC. This translates into CASSGTRDLNEQFF.